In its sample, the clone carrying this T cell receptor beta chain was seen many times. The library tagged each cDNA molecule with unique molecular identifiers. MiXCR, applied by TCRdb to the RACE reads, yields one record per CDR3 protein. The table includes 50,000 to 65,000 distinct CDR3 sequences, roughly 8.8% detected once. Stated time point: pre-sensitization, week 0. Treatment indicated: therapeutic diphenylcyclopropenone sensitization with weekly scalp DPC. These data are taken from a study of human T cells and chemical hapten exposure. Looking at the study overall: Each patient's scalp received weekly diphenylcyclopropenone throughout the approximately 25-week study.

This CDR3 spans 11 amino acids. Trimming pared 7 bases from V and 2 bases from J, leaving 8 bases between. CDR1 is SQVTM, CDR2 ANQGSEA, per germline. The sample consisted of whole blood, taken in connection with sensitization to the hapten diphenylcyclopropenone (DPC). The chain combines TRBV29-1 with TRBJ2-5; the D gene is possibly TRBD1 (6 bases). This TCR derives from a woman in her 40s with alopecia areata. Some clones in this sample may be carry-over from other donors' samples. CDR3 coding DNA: TGCAGCGCGGACAGACAAGAGACCCAGTACTTC. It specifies CSADRQETQYF.